The rows below give T cell receptor beta chains drawn from one sample of a study of cytomegalovirus exposure and HLA in healthy donors. Clones were read by immunoSEQ multiplex PCR, and TCRdb kept only the in-frame ones, dropping some. The table shows around 130,000 clones, with under 90% occurring only once. Sequencing input: PBMCs. These receptors came from a woman in her thirties or forties in good health and CMV-seronegative. Each CDR3 is given with its conserved first and last residue. The D gene is left open where the match is weak. Not all rows give a size; the values are once, few, many and, for expanded clones, a class.

V	D	size	J	DNA	CDR3
TRBV7-8	TRBD1	NA	TRBJ1-2	TGTGCCAGCAGCTTGTTGGGACAGGGAAGTGGAGGCTACACCTTC	CASSLLGQGSGGYTF
TRBV7-9	NA	NA	TRBJ1-1	TGTGCCAGCAGCGCACGGGGCGGGGGGACTGAAGCTTTCTTT	CASSARGGGTEAFF
TRBV9	NA	NA	TRBJ1-5	TGTGCCAGCAGCCTCGGGTCTAGCCAGCCCCAGCATTTT	CASSLGSSQPQHF
TRBV7-2	TRBD1	NA	TRBJ1-2	TGTGCCAGCAGCTTGGGACAGAACTATGGCTACACCTTC	CASSLGQNYGYTF
TRBV7-6	TRBD1	NA	TRBJ2-7	TGTGCCAGCAGCCCGAGGGGACAGGGACGCGAGCAGTACTTC	CASSPRGQGREQYF
TRBV6-4	TRBD1	NA	TRBJ1-1	TGTGCCAGCAGGGGACAGGGGGGCACTGAAGCTTTCTTT	CASRGQGGTEAFF
TRBV5-8	NA	NA	TRBJ2-3	TGTGCCAGCAGCTCCGGACAGCTCACAGATACGCAGTATTTT	CASSSGQLTDTQYF
TRBV5-1	TRBD1	NA	TRBJ1-2	TGCGCCAGCAGCCCGGGACAGGATAGGGGTACCTATGGCTACACCTTC	CASSPGQDRGTYGYTF
TRBV6-4	NA	NA	TRBJ1-4	TGTGCCAGCACCTTCCGGGACTCCCGGGCCAATGAAAAACTGTTTTTT	CASTFRDSRANEKLFF
TRBV18	NA	once	TRBJ1-4	TGTGCCAGCTCACCTACCGGGACAATGTCTACTAATGAAAAACTGTTTTTT	CASSPTGTMSTNEKLFF
TRBV19	TRBD1	NA	TRBJ1-6	TGTGCCAGTAGTAGTACGGGACAGGGGGCTTCACCCCTCCACTTT	CASSSTGQGASPLHF
TRBV7-6	TRBD1	NA	TRBJ1-6	TGTGCCAGCAGCTTGGCCGGACAGGGGAATTCACCCCTCCACTTT	CASSLAGQGNSPLHF
TRBV4-2	TRBD2	NA	TRBJ2-5	TGTGCCAGCAGCCCTCGGGCGGGGGGGCAAGAGACCCAGTACTTC	CASSPRAGGQETQYF
TRBV7-2	TRBD1	NA	TRBJ2-7	TGTGCCAGCAGCGGTCAGGGGGTCCACGAGCAGTACTTC	CASSGQGVHEQYF
TRBV27	TRBD2	NA	TRBJ2-1	TGTGCCAGCAGTTTATCCGGGGGGAATGAGCAGTTCTTC	CASSLSGGNEQFF
TRBV2	NA	few	TRBJ2-3	TGTGCCATCGGGAAGACGGTGCCAGATACGCAGTATTTT	CAIGKTVPDTQYF
TRBV9	TRBD2	NA	TRBJ2-3	TGTGCCAGCAGCTCCCGTCGGGGAGCGGGGACTGATACGCAGTATTTT	CASSSRRGAGTDTQYF
TRBV4-1	NA	NA	TRBJ2-1	TGCGCCAGCAGCCTACTCGACAGGGGGCAGGGCGGGAGGGGGGGCAATGAGCAGTTCTTC	CASSLLDRGQGGRGGNEQFF
TRBV6-5	TRBD1	few	TRBJ2-5	TGTGCCAGCAGTGCCCCGAACAGGGGCCAAGAGACCCAGTACTTC	CASSAPNRGQETQYF
TRBV7-2	TRBD1	NA	TRBJ2-3	TGTGCCAGCAAGAAACAGGGGATGGTGACAGATACGCAGTATTTT	CASKKQGMVTDTQYF
TRBV6-5	NA	NA	TRBJ1-4	TGTGCCAGCAGTTACTCGCGGGGAAAACTGTTTTTT	CASSYSRGKLFF
TRBV29-1	TRBD2	NA	TRBJ2-1	TGCAGCGTAGATAGCGGGAGGGGGGGTGAGCAGTTCTTC	CSVDSGRGGEQFF
TRBV5-1	NA	NA	TRBJ2-7	TGCGCCAGCAGCTTAGGAGGGAAATCCTGCGAGCAGTACTTC	CASSLGGKSCEQYF
TRBV7-2	TRBD1	NA	TRBJ1-5	TGTGCCAGCAGCTTGGGACAGCCCGGGCAGCCCCAGCATTTT	CASSLGQPGQPQHF
TRBV27	NA	NA	TRBJ1-1	TGTGCCAGCAGTTATGGTTTCAGTACTGAAGCTTTCTTT	CASSYGFSTEAFF
TRBV27	NA	NA	TRBJ2-4	TGTGCCAGCAGTTTAAACGGACTATGGGACATTCAGTACTTC	CASSLNGLWDIQYF
TRBV5-6	NA	few	TRBJ2-1	TGTGCCAGCAGCTTGGGGGGGCGCGATGAGCAGTTCTTC	CASSLGGRDEQFF
TRBV2	NA	NA	TRBJ1-1	TGTGCCAGCAGTGGGGAGACGAACACTGAAGCTTTCTTT	CASSGETNTEAFF
TRBV6-6	TRBD1	NA	TRBJ2-7	TGTGCCACGGCGGGACAGGGCCCCCACGAGCAGTACTTC	CATAGQGPHEQYF
TRBV27	NA	NA	TRBJ2-1	TGTGCCAGCATATCCCTAGCGCTGAGGAATGAGCAGTTCTTC	CASISLALRNEQFF
TRBV27	NA	NA	TRBJ2-7	TGTGCCAGCACCCCTTACGGCCCCTCGCGGGAGCAGTACTTC	CASTPYGPSREQYF
TRBV4-3	NA	once	TRBJ2-3	TGCGCCAGCAGCCAAGGAACCTCCAACTCAGATACGCAGTATTTT	CASSQGTSNSDTQYF
TRBV11-2	NA	NA	TRBJ2-7	TGTGCCAGCAGCTTAGTTTCCGGGTACGAGCAGTACTTC	CASSLVSGYEQYF
TRBV4-1	NA	once	TRBJ2-2	TGCGCCAGCAGCCGCCTACAGGGCGGCGGGGAGCTGTTTTTT	CASSRLQGGGELFF
TRBV19	NA	NA	TRBJ1-4	TGTGCCAGTACAGAGAGCAGGGGAGAAGAAAAACTGTTTTTT	CASTESRGEEKLFF
TRBV5-6	NA	NA	TRBJ1-1	TGTGCCAGCAGCTTGGGTGCAGGGCCCGTGAACACTGAAGCTTTCTTT	CASSLGAGPVNTEAFF
TRBV6-5	NA	NA	TRBJ2-7	TGTGCCAGCAGTTACCAGGAGGTTAGCGGCAACGCCGAGCAGTACTTC	CASSYQEVSGNAEQYF
TRBV5-6	NA	medium-sized	TRBJ2-3	TGTGCCAGCAGCTTGGTGAACGGTGGGGGCGCAGATACGCAGTATTTT	CASSLVNGGGADTQYF
TRBV28	NA	NA	TRBJ2-5	TGTGCCAGCAGCTTAGACACCAGGACCCAGTACTTC	CASSLDTRTQYF
TRBV5-1	NA	NA	TRBJ2-3	TGCGCCAGCAGCTTGGCCAGCGGGACAGGAACAGATACGCAGTATTTT	CASSLASGTGTDTQYF
TRBV4-1	TRBD2	NA	TRBJ2-7	TGCGCCAGCAGCCAGCTGACTAGCGGGAGCTACGAGCAGTACTTC	CASSQLTSGSYEQYF
TRBV7-2	NA	NA	TRBJ2-7	TGTGCCAGCAGCCTACGGACGGGCCGGGAGTACGAGCAGTACTTC	CASSLRTGREYEQYF
TRBV5-4	NA	NA	TRBJ2-3	TGTGCCAGCAGCGGCCCAGCGTTATACACAGATACGCAGTATTTT	CASSGPALYTDTQYF
TRBV7-3	NA	once	TRBJ2-2	TGTGCCAGCAGCTTAGGGGGCCCCGCCGGGGAGCTGTTTTTT	CASSLGGPAGELFF
TRBV21-1	NA	NA	TRBJ2-7	TGTGCCAGCAGCAAAGCGCCGGGACAGGGTTACGAGCAGTACTTC	CASSKAPGQGYEQYF
TRBV27	TRBD1	NA	TRBJ1-6	TGTGCCAGCAGTTTAACGCATCCAGGGGGATTTGGGCCCCTCCACTTT	CASSLTHPGGFGPLHF
TRBV10-3	NA	NA	TRBJ2-7	TGTGCCACAAGAAGCCCTATCTCCTACGAGCAGTACTTC	CATRSPISYEQYF